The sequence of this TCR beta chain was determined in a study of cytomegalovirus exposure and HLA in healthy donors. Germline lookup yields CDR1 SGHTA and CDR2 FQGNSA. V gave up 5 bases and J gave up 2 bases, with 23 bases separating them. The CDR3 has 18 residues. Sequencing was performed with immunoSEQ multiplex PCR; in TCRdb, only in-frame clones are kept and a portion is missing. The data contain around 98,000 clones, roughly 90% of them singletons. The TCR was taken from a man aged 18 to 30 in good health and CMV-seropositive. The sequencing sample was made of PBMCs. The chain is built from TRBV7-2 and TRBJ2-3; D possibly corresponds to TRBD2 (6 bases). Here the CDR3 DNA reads TGTGCCAGCAGCGCGACCGGGACTCGGATTTCTTCCACAGATACGCAGTATTTT. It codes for CASSATGTRISSTDTQYF.